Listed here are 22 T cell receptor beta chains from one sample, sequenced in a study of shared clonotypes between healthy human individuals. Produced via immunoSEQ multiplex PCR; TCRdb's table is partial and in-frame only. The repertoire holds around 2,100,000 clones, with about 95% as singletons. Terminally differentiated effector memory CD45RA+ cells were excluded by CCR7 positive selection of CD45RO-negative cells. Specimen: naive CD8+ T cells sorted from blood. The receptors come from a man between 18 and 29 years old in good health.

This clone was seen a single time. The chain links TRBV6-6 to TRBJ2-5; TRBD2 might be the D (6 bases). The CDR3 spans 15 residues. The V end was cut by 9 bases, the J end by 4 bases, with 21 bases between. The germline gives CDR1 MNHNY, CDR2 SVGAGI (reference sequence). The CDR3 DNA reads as TGTGCCAGTGGGAGGCTGACGCCCCCGCCAGAGACCCAGTACTTC. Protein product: CASGRLTPPPETQYF.

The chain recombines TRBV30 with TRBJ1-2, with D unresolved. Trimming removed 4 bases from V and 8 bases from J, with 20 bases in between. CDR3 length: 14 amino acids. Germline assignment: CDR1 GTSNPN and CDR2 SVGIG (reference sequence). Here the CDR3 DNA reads TGTGCCTGGACCCCTCTGGCGAGGGCCGGAGGCTACACCTTC. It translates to CAWTPLARAGGYTF.

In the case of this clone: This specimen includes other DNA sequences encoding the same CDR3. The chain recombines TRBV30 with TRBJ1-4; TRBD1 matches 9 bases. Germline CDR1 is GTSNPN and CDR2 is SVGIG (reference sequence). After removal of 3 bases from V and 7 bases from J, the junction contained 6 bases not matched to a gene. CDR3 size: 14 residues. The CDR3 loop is CAWSPGQGGEKLFF. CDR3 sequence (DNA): TGTGCCTGGAGCCCGGGACAGGGTGGTGAAAAACTGTTTTTT.

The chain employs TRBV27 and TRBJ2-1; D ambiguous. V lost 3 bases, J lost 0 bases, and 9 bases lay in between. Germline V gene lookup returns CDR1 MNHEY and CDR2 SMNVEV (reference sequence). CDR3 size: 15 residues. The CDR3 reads CASSFSKSSYNEQFF. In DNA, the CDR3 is TGTGCCAGCAGTTTCTCCAAGAGCTCCTACAATGAGCAGTTCTTC.

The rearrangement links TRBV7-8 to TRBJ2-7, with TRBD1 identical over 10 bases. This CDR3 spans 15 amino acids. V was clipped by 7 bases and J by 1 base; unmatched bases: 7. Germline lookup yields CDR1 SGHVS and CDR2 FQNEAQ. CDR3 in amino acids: CASTPGGQGSYEQYF. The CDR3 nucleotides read TGTGCCAGCACCCCTGGGGGACAGGGGTCCTACGAGCAGTACTTC.

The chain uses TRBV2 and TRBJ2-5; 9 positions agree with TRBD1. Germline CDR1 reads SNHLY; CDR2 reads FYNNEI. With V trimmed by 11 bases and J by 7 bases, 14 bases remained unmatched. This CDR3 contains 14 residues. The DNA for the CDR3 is TGTGCCGGGCAGGCAAGACAGGGGGGTGGGACCCAGTACTTC. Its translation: CAGQARQGGGTQYF.

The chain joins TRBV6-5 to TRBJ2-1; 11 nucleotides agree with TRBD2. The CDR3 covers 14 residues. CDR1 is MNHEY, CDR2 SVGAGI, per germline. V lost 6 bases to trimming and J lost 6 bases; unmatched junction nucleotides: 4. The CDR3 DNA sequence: TGTGCCAGCAGCCTACTAGCGGGAGTCAATGAGCAGTTCTTC. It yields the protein CASSLLAGVNEQFF.

CDR3 sequence: CASSPITTGFYEQYF. In nucleotides, the CDR3 is TGTGCCAGCAGCCCGATCACCACAGGCTTCTACGAGCAGTACTTC. The genes are TRBV7-2 and TRBJ2-7; a weak D match, TRBD1 (5 bases). V was trimmed by 5 bases and J by 3 bases, leaving 17 bases between them. This CDR3 is built from 15 residues. Looked up from germline, CDR1 is SGHTA and CDR2 is FQGNSA.

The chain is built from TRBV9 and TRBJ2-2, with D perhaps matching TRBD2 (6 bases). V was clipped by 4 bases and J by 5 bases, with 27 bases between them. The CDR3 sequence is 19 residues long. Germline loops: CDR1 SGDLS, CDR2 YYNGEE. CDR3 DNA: TGTGCCAGCAGCCCCCAAGACCCGGGAGCATATCGGGAGACCGGGGAGCTGTTTTTT. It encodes CASSPQDPGAYRETGELFF. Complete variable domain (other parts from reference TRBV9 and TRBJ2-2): DSGVTQTPKHLITATGQRVTLRCSPRSGDLSVYWYQQSLDQGLQFLIQYYNGEERAKGNILERFSAQQFPDLHSELNLSSLELGDSALYFCASSPQDPGAYRETGELFFGEGSRLTVL.

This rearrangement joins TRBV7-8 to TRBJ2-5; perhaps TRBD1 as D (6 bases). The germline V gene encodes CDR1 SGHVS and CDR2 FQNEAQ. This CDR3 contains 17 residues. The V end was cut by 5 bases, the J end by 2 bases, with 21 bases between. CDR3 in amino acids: CASSPAPAEGGQETQYF. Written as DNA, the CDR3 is TGTGCCAGCAGCCCTGCCCCAGCGGAAGGGGGTCAAGAGACCCAGTACTTC.

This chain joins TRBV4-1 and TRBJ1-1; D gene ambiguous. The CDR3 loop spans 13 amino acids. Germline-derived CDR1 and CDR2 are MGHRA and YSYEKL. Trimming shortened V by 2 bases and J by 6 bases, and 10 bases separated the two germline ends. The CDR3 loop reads CASSQFLGAEAFF. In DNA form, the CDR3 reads TGCGCCAGCAGCCAATTTCTAGGCGCTGAAGCTTTCTTT.

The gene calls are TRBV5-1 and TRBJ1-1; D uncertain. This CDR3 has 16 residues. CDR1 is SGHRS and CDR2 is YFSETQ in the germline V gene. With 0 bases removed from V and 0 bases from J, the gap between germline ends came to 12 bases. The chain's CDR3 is CASSLAHDLMNTEAFF. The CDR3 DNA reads TGCGCCAGCAGCTTGGCGCACGACCTCATGAACACTGAAGCTTTCTTT.

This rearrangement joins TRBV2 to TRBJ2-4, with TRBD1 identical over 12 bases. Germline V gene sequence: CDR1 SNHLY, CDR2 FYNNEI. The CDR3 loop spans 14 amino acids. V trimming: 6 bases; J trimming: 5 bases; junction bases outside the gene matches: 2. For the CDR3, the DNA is TGTGCCAGCAGGGGACAGGGGGCCGAAAACATTCAGTACTTC. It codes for CASRGQGAENIQYF. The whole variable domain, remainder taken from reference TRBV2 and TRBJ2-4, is EPEVTQTPSHQVTQMGQEVILRCVPISNHLYFYWYRQILGQKVEFLVSFYNNEISEKSEIFDDQFSVERPDGSNFTLKIRSTKLEDSAMYFCASRGQGAENIQYFGAGTRLSVL.

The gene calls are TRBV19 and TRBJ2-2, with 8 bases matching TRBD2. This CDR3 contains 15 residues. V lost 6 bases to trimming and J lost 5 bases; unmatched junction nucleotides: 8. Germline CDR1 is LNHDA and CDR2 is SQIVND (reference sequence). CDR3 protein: CASSGTSVVTGELFF. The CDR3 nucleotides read TGTGCCAGTAGCGGGACTAGTGTTGTTACCGGGGAGCTGTTTTTT.

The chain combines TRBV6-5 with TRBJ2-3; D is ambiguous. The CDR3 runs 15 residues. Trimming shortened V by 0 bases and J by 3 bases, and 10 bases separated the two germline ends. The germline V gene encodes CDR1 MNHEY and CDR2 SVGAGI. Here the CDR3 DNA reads TGTGCCAGCAGTTACTCGAAATTGGGAACAGATACGCAGTATTTT. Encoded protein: CASSYSKLGTDTQYF.

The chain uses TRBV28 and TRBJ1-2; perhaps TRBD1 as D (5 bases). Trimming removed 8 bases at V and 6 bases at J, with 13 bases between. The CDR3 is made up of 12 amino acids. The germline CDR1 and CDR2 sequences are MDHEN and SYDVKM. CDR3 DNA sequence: TGTGCCAGCGGCAGGGAGCAGCATGGCTACACCTTC. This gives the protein CASGREQHGYTF.

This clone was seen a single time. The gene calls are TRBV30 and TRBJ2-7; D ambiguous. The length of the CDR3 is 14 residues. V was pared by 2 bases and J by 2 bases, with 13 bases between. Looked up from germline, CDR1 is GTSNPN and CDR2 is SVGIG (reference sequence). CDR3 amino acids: CAWSTRDGTYEQYF. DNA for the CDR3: TGTGCCTGGAGTACCCGCGATGGAACCTACGAGCAGTACTTC. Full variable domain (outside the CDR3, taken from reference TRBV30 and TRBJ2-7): SQTIHQWPATLVQPVGSPLSLECTVEGTSNPNLYWYRQAAGRGLQLLFYSVGIGQISSEVPQNLSASRPQDRQFILSSKKLLLSDSGFYLCAWSTRDGTYEQYFGPGTRLTVT.

The CDR3 coding sequence is TGCGCCAGCAGCCTTTCCGAAGGGAGCAATCAGCCCCAGCATTTT. Protein: CASSLSEGSNQPQHF. The chain employs TRBV4-3 and TRBJ1-5; D gene ambiguous. The length of the CDR3 is 15 residues. Germline V gene data show CDR1 as LGHNA and CDR2 as YSLEER. The germline V and J ends were trimmed by 4 bases and 1 base, with 11 bases remaining between them.

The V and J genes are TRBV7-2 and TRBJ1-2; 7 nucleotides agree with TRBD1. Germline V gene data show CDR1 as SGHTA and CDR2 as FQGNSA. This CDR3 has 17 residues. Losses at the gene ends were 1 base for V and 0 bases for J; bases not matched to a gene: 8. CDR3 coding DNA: TGTGCCAGCAGCTTAGTCTGGGACAGTGCTGCTAACTATGGCTACACCTTC. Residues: CASSLVWDSAANYGYTF.

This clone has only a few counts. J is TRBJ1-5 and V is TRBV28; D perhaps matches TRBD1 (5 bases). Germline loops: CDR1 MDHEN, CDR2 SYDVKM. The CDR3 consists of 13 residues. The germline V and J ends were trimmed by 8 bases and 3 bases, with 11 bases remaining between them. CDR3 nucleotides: TGTGCCAGCCCCACGGGGCTCAATCAGCCCCAGCATTTT. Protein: CASPTGLNQPQHF.

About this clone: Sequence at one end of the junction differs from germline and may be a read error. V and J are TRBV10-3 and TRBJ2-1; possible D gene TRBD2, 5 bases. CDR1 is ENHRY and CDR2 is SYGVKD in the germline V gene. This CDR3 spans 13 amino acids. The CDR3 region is CAISEYLEGEQFF. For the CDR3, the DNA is TGTGCCATCAGCGAGTATTTAGAGGGTGAGCAGTTCTTC.

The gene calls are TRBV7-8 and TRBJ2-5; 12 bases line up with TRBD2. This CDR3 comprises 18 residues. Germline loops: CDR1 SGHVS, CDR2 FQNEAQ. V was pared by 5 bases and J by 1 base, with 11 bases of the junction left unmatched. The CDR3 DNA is TGTGCCAGCAGCCTTCGACTAGCGGGAGCCCAAGGCCAAGAGACCCAGTACTTC. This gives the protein CASSLRLAGAQGQETQYF.